This T cell receptor (beta chain) was recorded in a study of identical twins. MiXCR, applied by TCRdb to the 5' RACE reads, yields one record per CDR3 protein. The sample carries around 470,000 distinct CDR3 sequences, 13% to 15% recorded once. The table lists this clonotype with a few counts. The V end was cut by 4 bases, the J end by 4 bases, with 17 bases between. The germline V gene has CDR1 SEHNR and CDR2 FQNEAQ (reference sequence). This CDR3 has 15 residues. The same sample was also studied in work on yellow fever vaccine responses in identical twins.

This sequence originates from a young woman in good health. The chain joins TRBV7-9 to TRBJ2-7; D is possibly TRBD1 or TRBD2 (6 bases each). The sample taken for sequencing was CD4+ T cells sorted from blood. This chain's CDR3 is CASSSIRGPLYEQYF. DNA for the CDR3: TGTGCCAGCAGCTCAATCCGGGGGCCATTGTACGAGCAGTACTTC.